This record concerns one TCR beta chain sequence. No antigen is known for it. These data originate in a study of identical twins. Through template switching, a universal primer site was introduced, and the cDNA contained unique molecular identifiers. TCRdb re-called the 5' RACE reads through MiXCR, storing one row per CDR3 protein. The sample includes approximately 470,000 distinct CDR3 sequences, approximately 15% of them seen just once. There are 16 residues in the CDR3. V was pared by 5 bases and J by 4 bases, with 11 bases of the junction left unmatched. Germline CDR1 DFQATT, CDR2 SNEGSKA (reference sequence). General study results and limits: Modeled out-of-frame TCR alpha sharing in monozygotic twins fell below observed levels.

Each donor was a healthy Caucasian. Another study also made use of these data, one on yellow fever vaccine responses in identical twins.

The receptor was derived from a woman aged 18-29 years in good health. This chain links TRBV20-1 with TRBJ2-3, with 11 bases lining up with TRBD2. Sequencing input: CD4+ T cells sorted from blood. The CDR3 loop reads CSASYFRLAGSDTQYF. The CDR3 DNA reads as TGCAGTGCTTCCTACTTTCGACTAGCGGGGTCAGATACGCAGTATTTT.